This TCR beta chain derives from a study of blood T cell repertoires in COVID-19. Study in general: Both acute and convalescent COVID-19 samples were obtained from the United States, Italy and Spain.

Data came from immunoSEQ multiplex PCR; TCRdb stores just in-frame clones and leaves some out. The sample yields 200,000 or so clones, 88% seen once. With V trimmed by 2 bases and J by 8 bases, 8 bases remained unmatched. CDR3 size: 17 residues. Germline CDR1 reads MDHEN; CDR2 reads SYDVKM. Sequencing used peripheral blood. V usage is TRBV28 and J usage is TRBJ2-6; TRBD1 agrees at 11 bases. This TCR derives from a woman in her sixties or seventies with acute or convalescent COVID-19. CDR3 residues: CASSLPSGTGGTNVLTF. The CDR3 DNA sequence: TGTGCCAGCAGTTTACCATCCGGGACAGGGGGTACCAACGTCCTGACTTTC.